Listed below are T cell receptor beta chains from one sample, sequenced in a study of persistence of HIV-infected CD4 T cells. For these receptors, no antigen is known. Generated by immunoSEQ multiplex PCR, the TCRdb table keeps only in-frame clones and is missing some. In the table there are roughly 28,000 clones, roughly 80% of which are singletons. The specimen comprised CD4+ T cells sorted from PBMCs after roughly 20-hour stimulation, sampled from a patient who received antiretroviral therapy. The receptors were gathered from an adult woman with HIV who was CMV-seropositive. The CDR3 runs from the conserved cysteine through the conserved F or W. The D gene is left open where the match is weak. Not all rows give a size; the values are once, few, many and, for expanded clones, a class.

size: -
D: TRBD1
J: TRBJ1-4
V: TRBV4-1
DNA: TGCGCCAGCAGCCCAGGGGGGTGGGGTAAGGGAACTAATGAAAAACTGTTTTTT
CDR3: CASSPGGWGKGTNEKLFF

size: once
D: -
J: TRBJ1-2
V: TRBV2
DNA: TGTGCCAGCAGTCGGACGGTCTATGGCTACACCTTC
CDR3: CASSRTVYGYTF

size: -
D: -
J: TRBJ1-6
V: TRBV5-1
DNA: TGCGCCAGCAGCTATGACAGTTACAATTCACCCCTCCACTTT
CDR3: CASSYDSYNSPLHF

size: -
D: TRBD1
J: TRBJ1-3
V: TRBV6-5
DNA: TGTGCCAGCACCCGAGGACAGGGGGCTGGAAACACCATATATTTT
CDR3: CASTRGQGAGNTIYF

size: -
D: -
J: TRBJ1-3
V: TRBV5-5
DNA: TGTGCCAGCAGCCCAACAAGCTGGGGCGATAGCTCTGGAAACACCATATATTTT
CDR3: CASSPTSWGDSSGNTIYF

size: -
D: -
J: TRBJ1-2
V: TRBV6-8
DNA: TGTGCCAGAACCCTCGTCGATTTTGGGTATGGCTACACCTTC
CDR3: CARTLVDFGYGYTF

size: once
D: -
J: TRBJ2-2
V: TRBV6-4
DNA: TGTGCCAGCAGCCGGGCCACAAACACCGGGGAGCTGTTTTTT
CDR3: CASSRATNTGELFF

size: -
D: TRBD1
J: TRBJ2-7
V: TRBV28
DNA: TGTGCCAGCAGGAGAGACAGGGTAACGTTCTACGAGCAGTACTTC
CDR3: CASRRDRVTFYEQYF

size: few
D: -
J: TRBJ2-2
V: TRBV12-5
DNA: TGTGCTAGTGGTTTGTATGTCGGGTCCACGGGGGAGCTGTTTTTT
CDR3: CASGLYVGSTGELFF

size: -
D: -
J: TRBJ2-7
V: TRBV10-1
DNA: TGCGCCAGCAGCAGGGGTCCCCCCTACGAGCAGTACTTC
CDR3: CASSRGPPYEQYF

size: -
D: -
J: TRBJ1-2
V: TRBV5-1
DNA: TGCGCCAGCAGCCCAACTCCGGACAGTGCATCCTATGGCTACACCTTC
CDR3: CASSPTPDSASYGYTF

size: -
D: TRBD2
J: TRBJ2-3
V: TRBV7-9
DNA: TGTGCCAGCAGCTTCATTAGCGGGGGGGCACCAGATACGCAGTATTTT
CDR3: CASSFISGGAPDTQYF

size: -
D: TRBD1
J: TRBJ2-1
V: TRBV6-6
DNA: TGTGCCAGCAGTACCGGACAGGGGGTTGGGTTCTTC
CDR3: CASSTGQGVGFF

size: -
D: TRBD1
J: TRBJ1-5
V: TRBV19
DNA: TGTGCCACCACTGGGACAGGCGCCTCCAATCAGCCCCAGCATTTT
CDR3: CATTGTGASNQPQHF

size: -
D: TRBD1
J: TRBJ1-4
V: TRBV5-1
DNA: TGCGCCAGCAGCAGGACAGGGAGCTTAGCTAATGAAAAACTGTTTTTT
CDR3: CASSRTGSLANEKLFF

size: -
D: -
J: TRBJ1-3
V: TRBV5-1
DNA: TGCGCCAGCAGCTTTTCGGGGGGCTCTGGAAACACCATATATTTT
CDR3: CASSFSGGSGNTIYF

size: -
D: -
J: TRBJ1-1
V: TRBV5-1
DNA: TGCGCCAGCAGCAGGACCGGGGGGTCCCCTGAAGCTTTCTTT
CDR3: CASSRTGGSPEAFF